Sequencing of this TCR beta chain was carried out in a study of blood T cells in healthy people across ages. In the study overall: Per every two T cells, about one barcoded beta molecule was captured by template switching. Study results and caveats: Among long-lived donors, naive CD4+ cells were more numerous and diversity higher than in aged donors. Leaving the PBMCs unsorted stopped any conclusive comparison of naive versus antigen-experienced cells.

Primers used in a second PCR of roughly 7 to 12 cycles were a sample-barcoded 5' primer and a J-beta primer mix. Tags on each cDNA molecule came from a template-switch adaptor with 12 random nucleotides. TCRdb used MiXCR to reprocess the 5' RACE reads, holding one entry per CDR3 protein. The sample holds about 1.8 million distinct CDR3 sequences; around 50% are singletons and the top ten take about 2.1%. Comments on this clonotype: What it binds is not known.

The CDR3 covers 12 residues. The germline gives CDR1 DFQATT, CDR2 SNEGSKA (reference sequence). The TCR was taken from a woman aged 40 to 50 in good health. What was sequenced was blood. This sequence joins TRBV20-1 and TRBJ1-6, with D unclear. The CDR3 loop reads CSNIGLNSPLHF. CDR3 in DNA: TGCAGCAACATAGGTCTTAATTCACCCCTCCACTTT.